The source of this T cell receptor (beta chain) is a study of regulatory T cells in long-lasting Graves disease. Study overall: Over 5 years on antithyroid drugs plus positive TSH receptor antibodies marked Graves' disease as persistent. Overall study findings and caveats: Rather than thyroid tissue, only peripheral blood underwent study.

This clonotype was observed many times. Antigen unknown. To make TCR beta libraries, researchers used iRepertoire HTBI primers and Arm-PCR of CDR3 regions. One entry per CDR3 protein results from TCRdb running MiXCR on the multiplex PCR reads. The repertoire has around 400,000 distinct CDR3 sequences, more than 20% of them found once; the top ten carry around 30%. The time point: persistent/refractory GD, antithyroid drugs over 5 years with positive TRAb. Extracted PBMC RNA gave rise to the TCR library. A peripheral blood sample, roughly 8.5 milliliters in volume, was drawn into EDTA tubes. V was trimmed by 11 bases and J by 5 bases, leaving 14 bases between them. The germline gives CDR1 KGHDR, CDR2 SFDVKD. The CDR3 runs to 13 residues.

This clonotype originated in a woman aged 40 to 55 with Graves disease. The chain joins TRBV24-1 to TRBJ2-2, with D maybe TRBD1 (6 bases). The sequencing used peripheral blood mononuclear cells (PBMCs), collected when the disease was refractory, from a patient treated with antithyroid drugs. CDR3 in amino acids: CAIETGGTGELFF. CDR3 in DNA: TGTGCCATCGAGACAGGAGGAACCGGGGAGCTGTTTTTT.